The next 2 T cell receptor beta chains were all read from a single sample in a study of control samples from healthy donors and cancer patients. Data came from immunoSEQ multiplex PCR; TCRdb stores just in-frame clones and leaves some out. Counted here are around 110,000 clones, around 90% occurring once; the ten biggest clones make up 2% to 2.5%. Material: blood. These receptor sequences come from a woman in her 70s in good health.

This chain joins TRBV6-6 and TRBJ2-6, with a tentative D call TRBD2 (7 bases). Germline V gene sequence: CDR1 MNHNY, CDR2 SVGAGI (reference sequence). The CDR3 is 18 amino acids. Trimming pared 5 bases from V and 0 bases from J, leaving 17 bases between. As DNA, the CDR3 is TGTGCCAGCAGTCCCCGGGGGGCCGCTGACTCTGGGGCCAACGTCCTGACTTTC. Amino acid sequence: CASSPRGAADSGANVLTF.

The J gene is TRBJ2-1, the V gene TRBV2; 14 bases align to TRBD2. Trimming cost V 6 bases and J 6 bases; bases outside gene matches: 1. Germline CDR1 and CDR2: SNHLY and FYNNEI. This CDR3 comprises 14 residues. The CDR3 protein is CASRTSGGANEQFF. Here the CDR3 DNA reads TGTGCCAGCAGGACTAGCGGGGGGGCCAATGAGCAGTTCTTC.